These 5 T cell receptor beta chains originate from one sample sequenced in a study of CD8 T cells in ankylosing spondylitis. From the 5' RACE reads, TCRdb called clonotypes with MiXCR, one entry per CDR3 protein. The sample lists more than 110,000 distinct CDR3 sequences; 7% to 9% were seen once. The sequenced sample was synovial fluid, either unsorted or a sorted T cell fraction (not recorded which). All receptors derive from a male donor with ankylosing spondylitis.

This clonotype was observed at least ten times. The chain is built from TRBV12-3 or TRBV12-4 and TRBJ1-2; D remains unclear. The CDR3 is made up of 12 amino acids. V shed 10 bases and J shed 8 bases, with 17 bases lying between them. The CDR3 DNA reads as TGTGCCACCACCTTTTTAGGGAGAGGCTACACCTTC. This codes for CATTFLGRGYTF.

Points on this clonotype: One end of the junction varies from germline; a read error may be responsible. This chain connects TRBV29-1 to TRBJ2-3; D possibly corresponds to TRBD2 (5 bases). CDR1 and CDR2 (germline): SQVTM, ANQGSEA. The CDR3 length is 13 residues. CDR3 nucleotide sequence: TGCAGCGTTGAATTCTCTAGCAGAGATACGCAGTATTTT. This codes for CSVEFSSRDTQYF.

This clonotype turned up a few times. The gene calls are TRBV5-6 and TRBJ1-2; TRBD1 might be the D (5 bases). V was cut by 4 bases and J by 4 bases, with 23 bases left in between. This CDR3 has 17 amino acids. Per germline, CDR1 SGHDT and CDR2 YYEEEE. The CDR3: CASSHKDNRRRVYGYTF. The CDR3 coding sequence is TGTGCCAGCAGCCATAAAGACAACAGGAGGCGGGTCTATGGCTACACCTTC. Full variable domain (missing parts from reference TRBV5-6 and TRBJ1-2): DAGVTQSPTHLIKTRGQQVTLRCSPKSGHDTVSWYQQALGQGPQFIFQYYEEEERQRGNFPDRFSGHQFPNYSSELNVNALLLGDSALYLCASSHKDNRRRVYGYTFGSGTRLTVV.

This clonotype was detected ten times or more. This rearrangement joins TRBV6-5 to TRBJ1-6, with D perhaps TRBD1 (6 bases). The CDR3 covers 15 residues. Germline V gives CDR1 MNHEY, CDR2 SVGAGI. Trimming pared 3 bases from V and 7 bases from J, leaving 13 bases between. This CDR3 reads CASSYPSQGNSPLHF. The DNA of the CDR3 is TGTGCCAGCAGTTATCCATCCCAGGGGAATTCACCCCTCCACTTT.

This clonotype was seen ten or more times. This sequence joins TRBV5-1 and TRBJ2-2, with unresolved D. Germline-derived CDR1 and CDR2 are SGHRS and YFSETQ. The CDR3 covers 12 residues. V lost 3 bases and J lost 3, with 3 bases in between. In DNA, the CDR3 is TGCGCCAGCAGCTCCGACACCGGGGAGCTGTTTTTT. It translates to CASSSDTGELFF. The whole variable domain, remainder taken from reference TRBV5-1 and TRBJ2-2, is KAGVTQTPRYLIKTRGQQVTLSCSPISGHRSVSWYQQTPGQGLQFLFEYFSETQRNKGNFPGRFSGRQFSNSRSEMNVSTLELGDSALYLCASSSDTGELFFGEGSRLTVL.